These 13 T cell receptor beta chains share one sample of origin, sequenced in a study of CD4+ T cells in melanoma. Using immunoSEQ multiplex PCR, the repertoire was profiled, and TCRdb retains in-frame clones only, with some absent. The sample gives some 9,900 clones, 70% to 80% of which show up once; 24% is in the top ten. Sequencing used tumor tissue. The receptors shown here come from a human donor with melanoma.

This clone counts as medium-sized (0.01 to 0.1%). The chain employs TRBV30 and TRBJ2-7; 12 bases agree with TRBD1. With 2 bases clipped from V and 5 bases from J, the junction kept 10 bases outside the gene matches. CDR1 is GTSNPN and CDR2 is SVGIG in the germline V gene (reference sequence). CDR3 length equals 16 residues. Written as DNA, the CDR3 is TGTGCCTGGAGTAGAGTTGGGGGACAGGGGGCCCACGAGCAGTACTTC. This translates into CAWSRVGGQGAHEQYF.

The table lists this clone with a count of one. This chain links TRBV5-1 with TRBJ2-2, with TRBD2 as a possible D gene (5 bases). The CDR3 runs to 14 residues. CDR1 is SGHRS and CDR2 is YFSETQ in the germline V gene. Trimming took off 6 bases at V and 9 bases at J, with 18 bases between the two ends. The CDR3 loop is CASTHGGRARELFF. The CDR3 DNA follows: TGCGCCAGCACCCACGGAGGTAGGGCCCGGGAGCTGTTTTTT.

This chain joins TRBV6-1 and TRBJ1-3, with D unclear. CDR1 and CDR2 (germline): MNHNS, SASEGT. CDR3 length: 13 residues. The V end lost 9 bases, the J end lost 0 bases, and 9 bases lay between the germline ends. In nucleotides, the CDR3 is TGTGCCAGTACGGCACTCTCTGGAAACACCATATATTTT. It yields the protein CASTALSGNTIYF.

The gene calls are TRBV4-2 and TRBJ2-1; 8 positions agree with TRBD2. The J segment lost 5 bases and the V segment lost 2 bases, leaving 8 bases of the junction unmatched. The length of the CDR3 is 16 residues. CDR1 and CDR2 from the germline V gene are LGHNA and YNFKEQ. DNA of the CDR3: TGTGCCAGCAGCCAAACACTAGCGGCCACCAACAATGAGCAGTTCTTC. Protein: CASSQTLAATNNEQFF.

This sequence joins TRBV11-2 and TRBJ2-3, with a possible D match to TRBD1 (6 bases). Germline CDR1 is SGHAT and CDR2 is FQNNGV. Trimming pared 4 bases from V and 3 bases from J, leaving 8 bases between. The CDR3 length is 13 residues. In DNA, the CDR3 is TGTGCCAGCAGCTGGGACAAGACAGATACGCAGTATTTT. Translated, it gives CASSWDKTDTQYF.

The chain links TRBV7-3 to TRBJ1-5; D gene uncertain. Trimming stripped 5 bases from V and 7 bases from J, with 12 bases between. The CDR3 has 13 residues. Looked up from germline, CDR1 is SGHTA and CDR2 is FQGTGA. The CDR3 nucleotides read TGTGCCAGCAGCCCGAGGAGGCGGCAGCCCCAGCATTTT. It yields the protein CASSPRRRQPQHF.

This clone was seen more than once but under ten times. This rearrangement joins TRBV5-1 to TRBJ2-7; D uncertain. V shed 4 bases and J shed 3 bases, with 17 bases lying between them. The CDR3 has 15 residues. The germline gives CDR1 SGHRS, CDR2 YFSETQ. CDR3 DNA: TGCGCCAGCAGCCCCTCGAGCTCCCAGGTCTACGAGCAGTACTTC. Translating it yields CASSPSSSQVYEQYF. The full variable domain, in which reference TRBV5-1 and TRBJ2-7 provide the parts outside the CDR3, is KAGVTQTPRYLIKTRGQQVTLSCSPISGHRSVSWYQQTPGQGLQFLFEYFSETQRNKGNFPGRFSGRQFSNSRSEMNVSTLELGDSALYLCASSPSSSQVYEQYFGPGTRLTVT.

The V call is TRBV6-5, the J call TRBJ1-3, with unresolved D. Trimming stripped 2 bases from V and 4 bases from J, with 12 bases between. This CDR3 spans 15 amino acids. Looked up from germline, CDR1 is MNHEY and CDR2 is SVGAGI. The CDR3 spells CASSYRQPPGNTIYF. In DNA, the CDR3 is TGTGCCAGCAGTTACCGCCAGCCACCCGGAAACACCATATATTTT.

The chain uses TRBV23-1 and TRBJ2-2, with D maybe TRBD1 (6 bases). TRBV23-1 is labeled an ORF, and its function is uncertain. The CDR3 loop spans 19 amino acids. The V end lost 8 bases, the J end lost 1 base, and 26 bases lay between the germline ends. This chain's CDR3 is CASQTILNVTDRNTGELFF. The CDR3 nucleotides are TGCGCCAGCCAAACCATACTAAACGTCACGGACAGGAACACCGGGGAGCTGTTTTTT.

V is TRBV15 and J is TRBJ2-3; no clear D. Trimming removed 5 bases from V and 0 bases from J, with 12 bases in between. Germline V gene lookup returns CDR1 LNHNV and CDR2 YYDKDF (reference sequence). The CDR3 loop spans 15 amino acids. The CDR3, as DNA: TGTGCCACCAGCCTAGGAACTTTAAGCACAGATACGCAGTATTTT. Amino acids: CATSLGTLSTDTQYF.

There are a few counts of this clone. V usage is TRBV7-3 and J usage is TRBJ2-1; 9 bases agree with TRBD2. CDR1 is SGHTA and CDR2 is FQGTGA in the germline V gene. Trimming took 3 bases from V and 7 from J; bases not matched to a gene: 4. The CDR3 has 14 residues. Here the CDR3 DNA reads TGTGCCAGCAGCTTGGGCGGGGGGGATAATGAGCAGTTCTTC. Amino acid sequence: CASSLGGGDNEQFF.

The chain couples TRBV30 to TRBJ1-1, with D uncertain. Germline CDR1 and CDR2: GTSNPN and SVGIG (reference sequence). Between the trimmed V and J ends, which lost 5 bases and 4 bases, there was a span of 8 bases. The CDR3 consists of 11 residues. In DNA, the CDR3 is TGTGCCTGGGACCGGAGCACTGAAGCTTTCTTT. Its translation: CAWDRSTEAFF.

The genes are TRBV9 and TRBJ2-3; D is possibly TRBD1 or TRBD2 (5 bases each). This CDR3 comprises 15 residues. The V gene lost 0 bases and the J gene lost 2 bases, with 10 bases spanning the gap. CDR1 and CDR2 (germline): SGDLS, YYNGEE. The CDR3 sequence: CASSVEGRPTDTQYF. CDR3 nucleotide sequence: TGTGCCAGCAGCGTAGAGGGGAGACCCACAGATACGCAGTATTTT.